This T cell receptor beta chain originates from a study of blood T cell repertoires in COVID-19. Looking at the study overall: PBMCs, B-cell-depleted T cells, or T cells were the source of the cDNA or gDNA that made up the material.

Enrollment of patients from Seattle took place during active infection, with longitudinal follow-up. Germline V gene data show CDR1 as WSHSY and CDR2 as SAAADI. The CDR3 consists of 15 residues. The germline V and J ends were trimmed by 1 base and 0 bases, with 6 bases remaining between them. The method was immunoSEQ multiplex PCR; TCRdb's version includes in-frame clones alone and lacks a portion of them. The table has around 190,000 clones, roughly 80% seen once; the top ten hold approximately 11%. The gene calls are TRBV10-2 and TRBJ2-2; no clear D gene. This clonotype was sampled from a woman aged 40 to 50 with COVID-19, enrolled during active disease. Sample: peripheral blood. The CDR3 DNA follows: TGCGCCAGCAGTGAGTATGAGCCGAACACCGGGGAGCTGTTTTTT. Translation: CASSEYEPNTGELFF.